The clone carrying this T cell receptor (beta chain) was observed many times. These data come from a study of kidney transplant recipient with SARS-CoV-2 infection. The CDR3 has 17 residues. Germline lookup yields CDR1 MNHNY and CDR2 SVGAGI (reference sequence). V was clipped by 5 bases and J by 4 bases, with 23 bases between them. Via MiXCR, TCRdb re-called the reads, giving one row per CDR3 protein. Of roughly 230,000 distinct CDR3 sequences listed, around 28% are singletons. The rearrangement uses TRBV6-6 and TRBJ1-2, with D hard to call. This TCR was sampled from a male patient between 25 and 39 years old who had COVID-19 and was a kidney transplant recipient. These T cells may partly come from the graft donor. This specimen was a blood sample, taken at baseline and between days 110 and 120 from a kidney transplant recipient. CDR3 in amino acids: CASSKPIGGRKTYGYTF. CDR3 coding DNA: TGTGCCAGCAGTAAACCAATAGGTGGGAGAAAGACCTATGGCTACACCTTC.